This is a list of T cell receptor beta chains from one sample in a study of Graves' ophthalmopathy and Graves' hyperthyroidism. TCRdb fed the multiplex PCR reads into MiXCR, producing one record per CDR3 protein. This sample has 220,000 or so distinct CDR3 sequences, with about 22% found just once. Sequenced sample: peripheral blood. The receptors come from a woman in her forties or fifties with Graves' ophthalmopathy. CDR3s include the opening cysteine and the closing phenylalanine or tryptophan. Each record gives: clone size, J gene, D gene, V gene, CDR3 protein, CDR3 DNA. A D gene is named only where the DNA matches it firmly. Size tells how often a clone was seen (once, few, many) or the class of an expanded clone, and some rows leave it out.

size: many; J: TRBJ2-7; D: TRBD1; V: TRBV6-5; CDR3: CASRQTGGHEQYF; DNA: TGTGCCAGCAGACAAACAGGGGGCCACGAGCAGTACTTC
size: many; J: TRBJ2-5; D: TRBD2; V: TRBV13; CDR3: CASSTSGLAGAETQYF; DNA: TGTGCCAGCAGCACCTCGGGACTAGCGGGAGCGGAGACCCAGTACTTC
size: many; J: TRBJ1-5; D: NA; V: TRBV6-5; CDR3: CASSYSQGHNQPQHF; DNA: TGTGCCAGCAGTTACTCACAGGGTCACAATCAGCCCCAGCATTTT
size: many; J: TRBJ1-1; D: NA; V: TRBV7-3; CDR3: CASSSVRGAEAFF; DNA: TGTGCCAGCAGCTCCGTCAGGGGCGCTGAAGCTTTCTTT
size: few; J: TRBJ2-5; D: NA; V: TRBV5-4; CDR3: CASRGYGAETQYF; DNA: TGTGCCAGCCGCGGTTACGGGGCGGAGACCCAGTACTTC
size: many; J: TRBJ2-7; D: NA; V: TRBV28; CDR3: CASSLQGRPYEQYF; DNA: TGTGCCAGCAGTTTGCAGGGGAGGCCTTACGAGCAGTACTTC
size: many; J: TRBJ1-2; D: NA; V: TRBV6-2/TRBV6-3; CDR3: CASSYRVSYGYTF; DNA: TGTGCCAGCAGTTACCGGGTTAGTTATGGCTACACCTTC
size: many; J: TRBJ2-5; D: TRBD2; V: TRBV19; CDR3: CASSSKASGTVGQETQYF; DNA: TGTGCCAGTAGTTCTAAGGCTAGCGGGACGGTGGGGCAAGAGACCCAGTACTTC
size: many; J: TRBJ2-2; D: NA; V: TRBV7-2; CDR3: CASSLVGRGTGELFF; DNA: TGTGCCAGCAGCTTAGTTGGGAGGGGGACCGGGGAGCTGTTTTTT
size: many; J: TRBJ2-7; D: TRBD1; V: TRBV20-1; CDR3: CSAIPPDRANAYEQYF; DNA: TGCAGTGCTATCCCCCCCGACAGGGCCAATGCCTACGAGCAGTACTTC
size: few; J: TRBJ2-5; D: NA; V: TRBV3-1; CDR3: CASSQGAEGQETQYF; DNA: TGTGCCAGCAGCCAAGGGGCCGAGGGACAAGAGACCCAGTACTTC
size: NA; J: TRBJ2-2; D: NA; V: TRBV12-3/TRBV12-4; CDR3: CASSFRFGNTGELSF; DNA: TGTGCCAGCAGCTTCCGTTTCGGGAACACCGGGGAGCTGTCTTTT
size: many; J: TRBJ2-6; D: NA; V: TRBV20-1; CDR3: CSASLGSGAGANVLTF; DNA: TGCAGTGCTTCGTTGGGATCAGGAGCGGGGGCCAACGTCCTGACTTTC
size: many; J: TRBJ2-2; D: NA; V: TRBV24-1; CDR3: CATSDLNLALLFF; DNA: TGTGCCACCAGTGATTTGAACCTCGCGCTCCTATTTTTT
size: few; J: TRBJ2-6; D: NA; V: TRBV12-3/TRBV12-4; CDR3: CASRGLDSGANVLTF; DNA: TGTGCCAGCAGAGGCCTGGACTCTGGGGCCAACGTCCTGACTTTC
size: few; J: TRBJ1-1; D: NA; V: TRBV11-3; CDR3: CASSFVGTNTEAFF; DNA: TGTGCCAGCAGCTTTGTAGGCACGAACACTGAAGCTTTCTTT
size: NA; J: TRBJ1-1; D: NA; V: TRBV20-1; CDR3: CSARGEVGRTEAFF; DNA: TGCAGTGCTAGAGGGGAGGTGGGGAGGACTGAAGCTTTCTTT
size: many; J: TRBJ2-7; D: NA; V: TRBV11-2; CDR3: CASSYDRSYEQYF; DNA: TGTGCCAGCAGCTATGACCGCTCCTACGAGCAGTACTTC
size: many; J: TRBJ2-2; D: TRBD2; V: TRBV24-1; CDR3: CATSEPSGRSIGELFF; DNA: TGTGCCACCAGTGAGCCGAGCGGGAGAAGTATCGGGGAGCTGTTTTTT
size: NA; J: TRBJ1-1; D: NA; V: TRBV11-2; CDR3: CASRQQQNTEAFF; DNA: TGTGCCAGCAGACAACAGCAGAACACTGAAGCTTTCTTT
size: many; J: TRBJ2-5; D: TRBD2; V: TRBV14; CDR3: CASSQRLAGVGETQYF; DNA: TGTGCCAGCAGCCAAAGACTAGCGGGAGTTGGGGAGACCCAGTACTTC
size: many; J: TRBJ2-7; D: TRBD1; V: TRBV20-1; CDR3: CRLDRELPGDF; DNA: TGCAGATTGGACAGGGAGTTACCAGGGGACTTC
size: NA; J: TRBJ1-1; D: NA; V: TRBV14; CDR3: CASSQVRTTEAFF; DNA: TGTGCCAGCAGCCAGGTACGGACCACTGAAGCTTTCTTT
size: many; J: TRBJ1-1; D: NA; V: TRBV10-1; CDR3: CASSPGYGEAFF; DNA: TGCGCCAGCAGCCCGGGGTACGGTGAAGCTTTCTTT
size: many; J: TRBJ2-3; D: NA; V: TRBV24-1; CDR3: CATSDLDLAPDTQYF; DNA: TGTGCCACCAGTGATTTGGACCTGGCCCCAGATACGCAGTATTTT
size: NA; J: TRBJ2-7; D: TRBD1; V: TRBV11-2; CDR3: CASSLEPTGQGVALF; DNA: TGTGCCAGCAGCTTAGAACCCACCGGACAGGGGGTTGCTCTCTTC
size: many; J: TRBJ1-1; D: NA; V: TRBV28; CDR3: CASSLQNTEAFF; DNA: TGTGCCAGCAGTTTACAGAACACTGAAGCTTTCTTT
size: many; J: TRBJ2-7; D: NA; V: TRBV19; CDR3: CATRWTRYEQYF; DNA: TGTGCCACCCGGTGGACCCGCTACGAGCAGTACTTC
size: many; J: TRBJ1-6; D: NA; V: TRBV27; CDR3: CASSFDGRNSPLHF; DNA: TGTGCCAGCAGTTTCGACGGCCGTAATTCACCCCTCCACTTT
size: many; J: TRBJ1-1; D: NA; V: TRBV9; CDR3: CASSGRGRGTEAFF; DNA: TGTGCCAGCAGCGGGAGGGGTAGAGGCACTGAAGCTTTCTTT
size: few; J: TRBJ2-7; D: TRBD2; V: TRBV20-1; CDR3: CSARGLAGGPYEQYF; DNA: TGCAGTGCTAGAGGCCTAGCGGGAGGCCCCTACGAGCAGTACTTC
size: few; J: TRBJ2-7; D: TRBD2; V: TRBV15; CDR3: CATSRKRETHEQYF; DNA: TGTGCCACCAGCAGGAAGCGGGAGACCCACGAGCAGTACTTC
size: many; J: TRBJ2-7; D: TRBD1; V: TRBV6-2/TRBV6-3; CDR3: CASRIAGTETYEQYF; DNA: TGTGCCAGCAGAATCGCCGGGACAGAGACCTACGAGCAGTACTTC
size: many; J: TRBJ2-2; D: TRBD2; V: TRBV29-1; CDR3: CSVEDGAGAGELFF; DNA: TGCAGCGTTGAAGATGGAGCGGGGGCCGGGGAGCTGTTTTTT
size: many; J: TRBJ2-7; D: NA; V: TRBV10-3; CDR3: CAISVNSYEQYF; DNA: TGTGCCATCAGTGTGAACTCCTACGAGCAGTACTTC
size: NA; J: TRBJ2-3; D: NA; V: TRBV5-1; CDR3: CASSHPGDPDTQYF; DNA: TGCGCCAGCAGCCATCCCGGGGACCCAGATACGCAGTATTTT